This TCR beta chain stems from a study of blood T cell repertoires in COVID-19. The CDR3 length is 12 residues. V shed 5 bases, J shed 7 bases, and the junction held 3 bases outside the gene matches. CDR1 is SEHNR and CDR2 is FQNEAQ in the germline V gene (reference sequence). Sequenced by immunoSEQ multiplex PCR; TCRdb stores in-frame clones only, minus some. This sample has approximately 400,000 clones; 70% to 90% occur once, and the top ten carry roughly 1.2%. The genes are TRBV7-9 and TRBJ1-1, with TRBD1 matching 8 bases. The receptor was derived from a woman between 18 and 29 years old who had recovered from COVID-19. Specimen: PBMCs or T cells enriched from blood (not recorded which). CDR3 in DNA: TGTGCCAGCAGCACTGGACAGGGTGAAGCTTTCTTT. Translation: CASSTGQGEAFF. The full variable domain, completed using reference TRBV7-9 and TRBJ1-1, is DTGVSQNPRHKITKRGQNVTFRCDPISEHNRLYWYRQTLGQGPEFLTYFQNEAQLEKSRLLSDRFSAERPKGSFSTLEIQRTEQGDSAMYLCASSTGQGEAFFGQGTRLTVV.